This T cell receptor (beta chain) was sequenced for a study of T cell changes during pregnancy in multiple sclerosis (dated by TCRdb to the late 2010s). Describing the broader study: The study looked at changes in the T cell repertoire across pregnancy in women with multiple sclerosis.

Library preparation used the immunoSEQ multiplex PCR assay. In its TCRdb copy, this immuneACCESS table keeps in-frame sequences only and misses some clones. Where compared with another copy, unresolved V genes explain less than half of these, and the others have no known cause. The sample yields over 35,000 clones; 75% to 95% were counted once. The ten largest clonotypes hold around 0.41% of the sample. V and J lose 3 bases and 4 bases, and a span of 6 bases separates them. Measured from the cysteine to the phenylalanine, the CDR3 is 12 residues long. Of the read, only the CDR3 DNA is kept; its 36 bases are in frame from base 1. For CDR1 and CDR2, the germline V gene lists SGHAT and FQNNGV. This clone showed up just once. The specificity of this receptor is unknown. No clone much larger than this one lies a single base away; base qualities are absent.

The chain uses TRBV11-2 and TRBJ1-1; the D gene remains uncertain. Specimen: CD4+ T cells from peripheral blood mononuclear cells, collected in the third trimester of pregnancy. The clonotype comes from a female donor with multiple sclerosis, enrolled in a pregnancy study. The CDR3 loop reads CASSFGGTEAFF. Here is the DNA: TGTGCCAGCAGCTTCGGAGGCACTGAAGCTTTCTTT.